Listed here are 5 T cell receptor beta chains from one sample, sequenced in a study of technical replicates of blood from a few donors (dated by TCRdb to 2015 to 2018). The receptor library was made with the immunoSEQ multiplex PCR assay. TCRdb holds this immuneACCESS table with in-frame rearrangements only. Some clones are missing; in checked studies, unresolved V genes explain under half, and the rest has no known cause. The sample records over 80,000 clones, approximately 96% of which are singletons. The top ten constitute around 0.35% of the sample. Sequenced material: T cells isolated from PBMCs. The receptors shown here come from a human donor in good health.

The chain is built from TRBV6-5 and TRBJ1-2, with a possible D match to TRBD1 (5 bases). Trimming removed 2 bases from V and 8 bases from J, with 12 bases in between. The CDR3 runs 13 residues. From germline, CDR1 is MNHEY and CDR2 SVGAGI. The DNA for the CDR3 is TGTGCCAGCAGTTACAGTCGGGGGAACGGCTACACCTTC. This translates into CASSYSRGNGYTF.

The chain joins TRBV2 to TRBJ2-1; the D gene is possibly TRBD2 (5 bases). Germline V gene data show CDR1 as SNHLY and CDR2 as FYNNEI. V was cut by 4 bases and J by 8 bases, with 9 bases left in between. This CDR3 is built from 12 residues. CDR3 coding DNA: TGTGCCAGCAGTGGCGGGTATCATGAGCAGTTCTTC. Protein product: CASSGGYHEQFF.

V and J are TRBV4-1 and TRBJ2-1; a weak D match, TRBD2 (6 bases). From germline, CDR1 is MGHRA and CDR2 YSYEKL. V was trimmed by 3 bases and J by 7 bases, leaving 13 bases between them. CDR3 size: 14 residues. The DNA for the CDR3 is TGCGCCAGCAGCCATGAGGACGGGGGAAATGAGCAGTTCTTC. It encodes CASSHEDGGNEQFF.

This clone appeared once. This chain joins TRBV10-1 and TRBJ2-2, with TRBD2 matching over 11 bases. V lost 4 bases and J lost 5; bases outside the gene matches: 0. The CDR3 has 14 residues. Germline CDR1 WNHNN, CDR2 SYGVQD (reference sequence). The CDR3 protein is CASSVAGGTGELFF. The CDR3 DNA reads TGCGCCAGCAGTGTAGCGGGAGGGACCGGGGAGCTGTTTTTT.

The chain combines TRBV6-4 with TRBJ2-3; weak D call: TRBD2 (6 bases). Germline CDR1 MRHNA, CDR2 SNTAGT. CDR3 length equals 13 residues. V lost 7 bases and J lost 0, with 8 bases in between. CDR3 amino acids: CASNGGSTDTQYF. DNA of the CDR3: TGTGCCAGCAACGGAGGGAGCACAGATACGCAGTATTTT.